This T cell receptor beta chain is from a study of vaccination and CD4 T cells after COVID-19. Treatment noted: roughly 10-day PBMC culture with coronavirus spike peptide pools or control peptides (ViraFEST assay). The germline V gene encodes CDR1 SGHTA and CDR2 FQGNSA. Losses at the gene ends were 4 bases for V and 0 bases for J; bases not matched to a gene: 3. The CDR3 consists of 15 residues. On this clonotype itself: Its specificity is unknown.

At the Johns Hopkins FTIC core, DNA taken from cultured CD4+ T cells was sequenced by way of the Oncomine TCR Beta short-read assay. Each CDR3 protein gets one entry after TCRdb re-called the PCR reads with MiXCR. The data contain about 13,000 distinct CDR3 sequences, more than 75% of them singletons. Sequenced sample: CD4+ T cells from blood, cultured in vitro. This receptor was identified in a human donor who had recovered from COVID-19. The V and J genes are TRBV7-2 and TRBJ2-1, with TRBD1 matching 7 bases. The CDR3 nucleotides read TGTGCCAGCAGCTCGGGACAGATCTCCTACAATGAGCAGTTCTTC. Amino acid sequence: CASSSGQISYNEQFF. The entire variable domain, with the rest obtained from reference TRBV7-2 and TRBJ2-1, is as follows: GAGVSQSPSNKVTEKGKDVELRCDPISGHTALYWYRQSLGQGLEFLIYFQGNSAPDKSGLPSDRFSAERTGGSVSTLTIQRTQQEDSAVYLCASSSGQISYNEQFFGPGTRLTVL.